The source of this T cell receptor beta chain is a study of CD8+ T cells in alopecia areata. Study at large: Treated patients were dosed with oral tofacitinib, taking 5 to 10 mg twice daily.

The sample holds a few counts of this clone. Antigen specificity is unknown. The CDR3 is 15 amino acids. The J segment lost 0 bases and the V segment lost 4 bases, leaving 4 bases of the junction unmatched. Germline V gives CDR1 WSHSY, CDR2 SAAADI. Study results and limitations: Among the cells sequenced in scalp samples are also the resident alphabeta T cells of normal skin.

cDNA reverse transcribed from extracted RNA served as the sequencing template. This table comes from immunoSEQ multiplex PCR, and its TCRdb copy is limited to in-frame clones, with some not included. Among about 160,000 clones listed, roughly two thirds were seen once. Treatment in this sample: oral pan-JAK inhibitor, 5-10 mg twice daily. Punch biopsies of lesional scalp, plus peripheral blood, were taken from alopecia areata patients. This clonotype originated in a human donor with alopecia areata. The V and J genes are TRBV10-2 and TRBJ1-1, with TRBD1 matching 8 bases. The sequencing used CD4+ T cells sorted from blood, collected at week 4, from a patient treated with tofacitinib. The DNA of the CDR3 is TGCGCCAGCAGTGGGTGGGGACAGGTGAACACTGAAGCTTTCTTT. It specifies CASSGWGQVNTEAFF.